There are a few counts of the clone carrying this T cell receptor beta chain. Then a second PCR, running about 6 to 11 cycles, was carried out with a sample-barcoded 5' primer and a J-beta primer mix. Via MiXCR, TCRdb re-called the 5' RACE reads, giving one row per CDR3 protein. The table lists approximately 360,000 distinct CDR3 sequences, about 52% of them singletons, with under 60% in the top ten. The entry originates in a study of blood T cells in healthy people across ages. This CDR3 has 12 amino acids. Germline lookup yields CDR1 MNHNS and CDR2 SASEGT. Trimming took 8 bases from V and 3 from J, leaving 11 bases between them.

The sample taken for sequencing was blood. This TCR came from a man between 60 and 75 years old in good health. The rearrangement uses TRBV6-1 and TRBJ2-7; perhaps D is TRBD1 or TRBD2 (5 bases each). In DNA, the CDR3 is TGTGCCAGCGGGGACCTGTACTACGAGCAGTACTTC. Encoded protein: CASGDLYYEQYF.